The rows below give T cell receptor beta chains drawn from one sample of a study of PD-1 blockade in mismatch repair-deficient tumors. Sequencing was performed with immunoSEQ multiplex PCR; in TCRdb, only in-frame clones are kept and a portion is missing. The table includes about 68,000 clones, about 78% detected once. Sample: peripheral blood, taken 2 weeks after starting pembrolizumab. These receptor sequences come from an adult with mismatch repair-deficient cancer. The CDR3 runs from the conserved cysteine through the conserved F or W. The D gene is left open where the match is weak. For some rows the clone size is stated as once, few or many, or as a class when expanded; others skip it.

>TRBD1|TRBJ2-5|.|TRBV15
TGTGCCACCAGCAGTTACAGGGGAAGGGAGACCCAGTACTTC
CATSSYRGRETQYF
>.|TRBJ1-5|few|TRBV18
TGTGCCAGCTCACCACAAAGACGGGAGCCGGCGAGCAATCAGCCCCAGCATTTT
CASSPQRREPASNQPQHF
>TRBD2|TRBJ2-7|few|TRBV5-4
TGTGCCAGCAGCCTAAGCGGGAGTCAGAACTACGAGCAGTACTTC
CASSLSGSQNYEQYF
>.|TRBJ2-3|.|TRBV5-6
TGTGCCAGCAGCTTGCTATCGGGAGATACGCAGTATTTT
CASSLLSGDTQYF
>TRBD2|TRBJ2-7|.|TRBV2
TGTGCCAGCAGGGACTACGGGGCTAGCGGGTACTACGAGCAGTACTTC
CASRDYGASGYYEQYF
>TRBD2|TRBJ2-3|once|TRBV2
TGTGCCAGCAGTGAGCAGCTGGGCGGGAGCCTCGTCACAGATACGCAGTATTTT
CASSEQLGGSLVTDTQYF
>TRBD1|TRBJ1-3|.|TRBV9
TGTGCCAGCAGCGTACAGGGGGATAAGGACACCATATATTTT
CASSVQGDKDTIYF
>.|TRBJ2-1|few|TRBV18
TGTGCCAGCTCACCATCAGAGGGGGGGGCGCGGGAGCAGTTCTTC
CASSPSEGGAREQFF
>.|TRBJ1-1|.|TRBV9
TGTGCCAGCAGCGACCGAATGAACACTGAAGCTTTCTTT
CASSDRMNTEAFF
>.|TRBJ2-7|.|TRBV9
TGTGCCAGCAGCGTAGGAGTACTAGCCTACGAGCAGTACTTC
CASSVGVLAYEQYF
>.|TRBJ1-5|.|TRBV19
TGTGCCAGTAGTATGGAACGGTATAGCAATCAGCCCCAGCATTTT
CASSMERYSNQPQHF